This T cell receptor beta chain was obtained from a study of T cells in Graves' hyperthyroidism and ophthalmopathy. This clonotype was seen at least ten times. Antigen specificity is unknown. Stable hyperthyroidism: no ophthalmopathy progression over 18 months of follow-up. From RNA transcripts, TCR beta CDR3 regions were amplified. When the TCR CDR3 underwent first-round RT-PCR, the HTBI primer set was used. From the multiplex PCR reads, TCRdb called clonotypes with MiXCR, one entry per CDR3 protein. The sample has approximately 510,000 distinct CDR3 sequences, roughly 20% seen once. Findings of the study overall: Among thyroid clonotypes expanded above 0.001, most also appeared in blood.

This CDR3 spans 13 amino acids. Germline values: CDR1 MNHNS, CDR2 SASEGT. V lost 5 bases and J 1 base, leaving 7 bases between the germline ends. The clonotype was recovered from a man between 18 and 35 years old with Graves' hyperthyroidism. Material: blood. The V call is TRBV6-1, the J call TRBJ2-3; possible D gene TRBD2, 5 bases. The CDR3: CASSPRGTDTQYF. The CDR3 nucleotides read TGTGCCAGCAGTCCGAGGGGCACAGATACGCAGTATTTT.